Each of the 32 T cell receptor beta chains below was sequenced from the same sample in a study of response to subunit inactivated influenza vaccine. Using its own MiXCR run on the RT-PCR reads, TCRdb lists one record per CDR3 protein. This sample has roughly 700,000 distinct CDR3 sequences, with roughly 14% found just once. The input for sequencing was PBMCs from blood, taken about 14 days before vaccination. These receptors originate from a man aged 50 to 59 who received an inactivated influenza vaccine.

The chain has TRBV28 and TRBJ2-5; D possibly matches TRBD1 or TRBD2 (5 bases each). V was trimmed by 6 bases and J by 5 bases, leaving 13 bases between them. This CDR3 is built from 13 residues. CDR1 is MDHEN and CDR2 is SYDVKM in the germline V gene. CDR3 region: CASSHTWGETQYF. For the CDR3, the DNA is TGTGCCAGCAGCCACACCTGGGGGGAGACCCAGTACTTC.

V and J are TRBV7-9 and TRBJ2-5, with 10 positions matching TRBD1. J gave up 3 bases and V 5 bases, and 6 bases lay outside the gene matches. The CDR3 consists of 15 residues. Germline V lookup: CDR1 SEHNR, CDR2 FQNEAQ (reference sequence). DNA for the CDR3: TGTGCCAGCAGCCGAACGACAGGGGGCGAAGAGACCCAGTACTTC. Amino acid sequence: CASSRTTGGEETQYF.

This clonotype was observed a few times. This sequence joins TRBV12-3 or TRBV12-4 and TRBJ2-1; D unresolved. This CDR3 comprises 13 residues. The ends were cut back, 2 bases at V and 10 bases at J, with 12 bases in the middle. CDR3 nucleotides: TGTGCCAGCAGTTTAATCGAGCGTGGAGAGCAGTTCTTC. This gives the protein CASSLIERGEQFF.

This clonotype was counted ten times or more. V gene TRBV7-8 combines with J gene TRBJ2-7; maybe TRBD1 (6 bases). The V and J ends lost 4 bases and 0 bases respectively, with 13 bases between them. Germline CDR1 is SGHVS and CDR2 is FQNEAQ. CDR3 size: 15 residues. CDR3 DNA: TGTGCCAGCAGCTCTACCAGGGGAAACTCCTACGAGCAGTACTTC. This codes for CASSSTRGNSYEQYF.

This clonotype turned up a few times. The chain recombines TRBV6-1 with TRBJ2-7, with 11 bases that match TRBD2. This CDR3 region has 15 residues. CDR1 and CDR2 from the germline V gene are MNHNS and SASEGT. Trimming took 5 bases from V and 4 from J; bases not matched to a gene: 7. The CDR3 DNA reads as TGTGCCAGCAGTCCGCTCGCTAGCGGGGGGTACGAGCAGTACTTC. This gives the protein CASSPLASGGYEQYF.

The V call is TRBV3-1, the J call TRBJ1-1, with D possibly TRBD1 on 6 matching bases. The CDR3 extends over 13 amino acids. Germline V gene lookup returns CDR1 LGHDT and CDR2 YNNKEL (reference sequence). Trimming removed 1 base at V and 8 bases at J, with 11 bases between. The CDR3 DNA follows: TGTGCCAGCAGCCAAGGACCAGGGGAAGAAGCTTTCTTT. Translated: CASSQGPGEEAFF.

The chain uses TRBV20-1 and TRBJ2-7; D is perhaps TRBD1 or TRBD2 (5 bases each). Germline V lookup: CDR1 DFQATT, CDR2 SNEGSKA (reference sequence). The length of the CDR3 is 14 residues. Trimming removed 2 bases at V and 6 bases at J, with 17 bases between. This CDR3 reads CSARPGTARGEQYF. As DNA, the CDR3 is TGCAGTGCTAGACCCGGGACGGCACGGGGCGAGCAGTACTTC.

This clonotype has only a few counts. V is TRBV4-1 and J is TRBJ2-5, with 7 bases that match TRBD1. V gave up 4 bases and J gave up 4 bases; unmatched junction bases: 12. Per the germline V gene, CDR1 is MGHRA and CDR2 is YSYEKL. There are 16 residues in the CDR3. In DNA, the CDR3 is TGCGCCAGCAGCCCCCAGGGGGTCTCGAAGGGAGAGACCCAGTACTTC. Encoded protein: CASSPQGVSKGETQYF.

The J gene is TRBJ2-1, the V gene TRBV5-1; 11 bases match TRBD1. The CDR3 runs 19 residues. Per germline, CDR1 SGHRS and CDR2 YFSETQ. V lost 4 bases and J lost 10; bases outside the gene matches: 22. The CDR3 spells CASSHGQGAYRNSVPEQFF. CDR3 bases: TGCGCCAGCAGCCACGGACAGGGGGCGTATCGCAACTCGGTACCAGAGCAGTTCTTC.

This clonotype was counted at least ten times. This sequence joins TRBV7-9 and TRBJ1-5, with a possible D match to TRBD1 (5 bases). The V gene lost 5 bases and the J gene lost 3 bases, with 8 bases spanning the gap. From germline, CDR1 is SEHNR and CDR2 FQNEAQ (reference sequence). The CDR3 has 13 residues. CDR3 protein: CASSRQTNQPQHF. The CDR3 nucleotides read TGTGCCAGCAGCAGACAGACCAATCAGCCCCAGCATTTT.

The sample holds a few counts of this clonotype. The chain is built from TRBV27 and TRBJ1-2; TRBD1 aligns across 8 bases. The germline gives CDR1 MNHEY, CDR2 SMNVEV (reference sequence). The CDR3 is 13 amino acids. The junction had 13 bases not matched to a gene; V was cut back by 11 bases and J by 8 bases. The CDR3 DNA sequence: TGTGCCGGCGGACAGGGCCATATCTACGGCTACACCTTC. Amino acid sequence: CAGGQGHIYGYTF.

The CDR3 DNA sequence: TGTGCCAGCAGCCAATTTGTAGGACGGGGGTACAATGAGCAGTTCTTC. It is translated as CASSQFVGRGYNEQFF. V is TRBV16 and J is TRBJ2-1, with a weak D call TRBD2 (6 bases). Per germline, CDR1 KGHSY and CDR2 FQNENV. V was shortened by 1 base and J by 4 bases, with 14 bases between the two germline ends. The CDR3 consists of 16 residues. The full variable domain, with the rest looked up from reference TRBV16 and TRBJ2-1, is GEEVAQTPKHLVRGEGQKAKLYCAPIKGHSYVFWYQQVLKNEFKFLISFQNENVFDETGMPKERFSAKCLPNSPCSLEIQATKLEDSAVYFCASSQFVGRGYNEQFFGPGTRLTVL.

The genes are TRBV21-1 and TRBJ2-3; TRBD2, as called in the table, went unchecked against the DNA. TRBV21-1 counts as a pseudogene. This CDR3 has 20 residues. The CDR3 reads CASSKVPLTSIILGTDTQYF. In DNA form, the CDR3 reads TGTGCCAGCAGCAAAGTACCGCTAACTTCTATAATCTTGGGCACAGATACGCAGTATTTT.

There are many counts of this clonotype. The chain links TRBV5-1 to TRBJ2-2, with 7 bases identical to TRBD1. CDR1 and CDR2 (germline): SGHRS, YFSETQ. Unmatched junction bases numbered 4, after V lost 4 bases and J lost 4 bases. This CDR3 comprises 14 residues. The CDR3 DNA follows: TGCGCCAGCAGCACCAGGGGGTTCACCGGGGAGCTGTTTTTT. Its protein product is CASSTRGFTGELFF.

DNA for the CDR3: TGCGCCAGCTTCGAGGGGGAAACGCCCCTTTTGGGCTACACCTTC. It codes for CASFEGETPLLGYTF. The chain has TRBV10-2 and TRBJ1-2, with D possibly TRBD1 on 6 matching bases. This CDR3 region has 15 residues. V lost 8 bases to trimming and J lost 8 bases, with 24 bases between them. Germline V gene lookup returns CDR1 WSHSY and CDR2 SAAADI.

This clonotype was picked up a small number of times. The CDR3 sequence: CASSVPGLAKRGVGTQYF. The CDR3 DNA sequence: TGTGCCAGCAGCGTTCCGGGACTAGCGAAGAGAGGGGTCGGGACCCAGTACTTC. The genes are TRBV11-2 and TRBJ2-5, with TRBD2 identical over 10 bases. The J segment lost 7 bases and the V segment lost 5 bases, leaving 19 bases of the junction unmatched. The V gene's germline CDR1 is SGHAT and CDR2 FQNNGV. The CDR3 totals 18 residues. The full variable domain, rest sourced from reference TRBV11-2 and TRBJ2-5, is EAGVAQSPRYKIIEKRQSVAFWCNPISGHATLYWYQQILGQGPKLLIQFQNNGVVDDSQLPKDRFSAERLKGVDSTLKIQPAKLEDSAVYLCASSVPGLAKRGVGTQYFGPGTRLLVL.

The sample holds a few counts of this clonotype. The chain carries TRBV11-2 and TRBJ2-7; TRBD1 is a possible D gene (6 bases). V dropped 5 bases and J dropped 0 bases, with 14 bases sitting between them. Germline V gene sequence: CDR1 SGHAT, CDR2 FQNNGV. This CDR3 contains 15 residues. The CDR3 sequence is CASSPTGTLSYEQYF. For the CDR3, the DNA is TGTGCCAGCAGCCCGACCGGGACACTCTCCTACGAGCAGTACTTC. The whole variable domain, remainder taken from reference TRBV11-2 and TRBJ2-7, is EAGVAQSPRYKIIEKRQSVAFWCNPISGHATLYWYQQILGQGPKLLIQFQNNGVVDDSQLPKDRFSAERLKGVDSTLKIQPAKLEDSAVYLCASSPTGTLSYEQYFGPGTRLTVT.

V is TRBV15 and J is TRBJ1-2; TRBD1 matches at 7 bases. V dropped 0 bases and J dropped 2; count of bases not matched to a gene: 9. The CDR3 has 17 residues. The V gene's germline CDR1 is LNHNV and CDR2 YYDKDF (reference sequence). The chain's CDR3 is CATSRDRLTGQNYGYTF. The CDR3, as DNA: TGTGCCACCAGCAGAGATCGTCTCACGGGACAGAACTATGGCTACACCTTC.

V and J are TRBV2 and TRBJ2-7; the match to TRBD2 covers 10 bases. Germline V lookup: CDR1 SNHLY, CDR2 FYNNEI. The CDR3 covers 19 residues. V gave up 4 bases and J gave up 1 base; unmatched junction bases: 16. CDR3 sequence reads: CASSGMGLAGVLFSYEQYF. CDR3 nucleotide sequence: TGTGCCAGCAGTGGAATGGGTCTAGCGGGGGTTTTGTTTTCCTACGAGCAGTACTTC.

This chain's CDR3 is CAISNLAVANEQFF. CDR3 DNA: TGTGCCATCAGCAACCTAGCGGTGGCCAATGAGCAGTTCTTC. The chain is built from TRBV10-3 and TRBJ2-1, with 7 bases aligning to TRBD2. The J segment lost 6 bases and the V segment lost 6 bases, leaving 8 bases of the junction unmatched. CDR3 length: 14 residues. CDR1 is ENHRY and CDR2 is SYGVKD in the germline V gene.

This clonotype has only a few counts. V is TRBV7-9 and J is TRBJ2-3, with unresolved D. The germline V and J ends were trimmed by 5 bases and 2 bases, with 8 bases remaining between them. Germline V CDR1 and CDR2: SEHNR, FQNEAQ (reference sequence). The length of the CDR3 is 13 residues. The CDR3 here is CASSRLYTDTQYF. CDR3 bases: TGTGCCAGCAGCCGCCTCTACACAGATACGCAGTATTTT.

This clonotype came up a few times. The chain couples TRBV11-3 to TRBJ2-1; D ambiguous. The CDR3 loop spans 13 amino acids. Germline V gene data show CDR1 as SGHNT and CDR2 as YENEEA. Trimming pared 0 bases from V and 5 bases from J, leaving 5 bases between. The CDR3 DNA follows: TGTGCCAGCAGCTTAGAGTGGAACAATGAGCAGTTCTTC. Translating it yields CASSLEWNNEQFF.

The gene calls are TRBV6-1 and TRBJ1-4, with D unresolved. CDR1 is MNHNS and CDR2 is SASEGT in the germline V gene. The CDR3 totals 14 residues. V was clipped by 6 bases and J by 0 bases, with 8 bases between them. CDR3 residues: CASRAGSTNEKLFF. As DNA, the CDR3 is TGTGCCAGCAGGGCCGGGTCAACTAATGAAAAACTGTTTTTT.

The sample holds a few counts of this clonotype. The chain combines TRBV11-2 with TRBJ1-1; D uncertain. The CDR3 runs 14 residues. Germline V gene data show CDR1 as SGHAT and CDR2 as FQNNGV. Trimming pared 0 bases from V and 0 bases from J, leaving 5 bases between. CDR3 DNA: TGTGCCAGCAGCTTAGAACGGGTGAACACTGAAGCTTTCTTT. It is translated as CASSLERVNTEAFF.

The J gene is TRBJ2-5, the V gene TRBV11-2; tentatively, D is TRBD1 (5 bases). Per germline, CDR1 SGHAT and CDR2 FQNNGV. The CDR3 sequence is 16 residues long. V gave up 5 bases and J gave up 5 bases, with 21 bases separating them. The CDR3 region has the DNA TGTGCCAGCAGCCCTGACGCTGGTTTAGGGGTGGAGACCCAGTACTTC. It yields the protein CASSPDAGLGVETQYF.

This clonotype was seen more than once but under ten times. The J gene is TRBJ2-6, the V gene TRBV25-1; 9 nucleotides line up with TRBD1. The CDR3 is made up of 22 amino acids. Germline V CDR1 and CDR2: MGHDK, SYGVNS. V dropped 5 bases and J dropped 4; count of bases not matched to a gene: 24. The CDR3 nucleotides read TGTGCCAGCAGTCCTACCCCCTTCAAACCGGGACAGGGTGTGTTGGGGGCCAACGTCCTGACTTTC. Amino acids: CASSPTPFKPGQGVLGANVLTF.

In this sample, this clonotype turned up a few times. The chain couples TRBV6-2 or TRBV6-3 to TRBJ2-3, with D perhaps TRBD1 (5 bases). The CDR3 totals 17 residues. Trimming took 6 bases from V and 0 from J, leaving 19 bases between them. Germline V CDR1 and CDR2: MNHEY, SVGEGT. This CDR3 reads CASRDTPEWSSTDTQYF. CDR3 DNA: TGTGCCAGCAGGGACACCCCGGAGTGGTCTAGCACAGATACGCAGTATTTT.

This clonotype has more than one count but fewer than ten. This chain links TRBV28 with TRBJ2-1; no clear D gene. CDR3 length: 12 amino acids. Between the trimmed V and J ends, which lost 3 bases and 7 bases, there was a span of 7 bases. Germline V gene lookup returns CDR1 MDHEN and CDR2 SYDVKM. The CDR3 region has the DNA TGTGCCAGCAGTTTCTCCACGAATGAGCAGTTCTTC. It codes for CASSFSTNEQFF. The variable domain in full, completed from reference TRBV28 and TRBJ2-1, reads DVKVTQSSRYLVKRTGEKVFLECVQDMDHENMFWYRQDPGLGLRLIYFSYDVKMKEKGDIPEGYSVSREKKERFSLILESASTNQTSMYLCASSFSTNEQFFGPGTRLTVL.

This clonotype was found many times. The CDR3 sequence is CASSLGYLEFTYNEQFF. The CDR3 nucleotides are TGTGCCAGCAGCTTAGGGTACCTCGAGTTCACCTACAATGAGCAGTTCTTC. V and J are TRBV11-2 and TRBJ2-1; D ambiguous. The CDR3 covers 17 residues. V dropped 1 base and J dropped 2 bases, with 15 bases sitting between them. Germline V CDR1 and CDR2: SGHAT, FQNNGV.

The J gene is TRBJ2-3, the V gene TRBV11-2; 12 bases agree with TRBD2. The ends lost 5 bases at V and 6 bases at J; junction bases unmatched: 6. CDR3 size: 15 residues. In germline, CDR1 is SGHAT, CDR2 FQNNGV. CDR3 sequence: CASSALAGGWDTQYF. The CDR3, as DNA: TGTGCCAGCAGCGCTCTAGCGGGAGGGTGGGATACGCAGTATTTT.

The chain employs TRBV9 and TRBJ2-1, with D perhaps TRBD1 (5 bases). Between the trimmed V and J ends, which lost 4 bases and 1 base, there was a span of 9 bases. The CDR3 is 14 amino acids. Germline loops: CDR1 SGDLS, CDR2 YYNGEE. The CDR3 here is CASSPRVSYNEQFF. CDR3 nucleotide sequence: TGTGCCAGCAGCCCCAGGGTATCCTACAATGAGCAGTTCTTC.

This chain joins TRBV20-1 and TRBJ2-2, with 8 bases aligning to TRBD1. The CDR3 is 15 residues long. Per the germline V gene, CDR1 is DFQATT and CDR2 is SNEGSKA (reference sequence). The V segment lost 5 bases and the J segment 1 base; nucleotides outside the gene matches: 6. The CDR3: CSARGGTGNTGELFF. The CDR3 DNA reads as TGCAGTGCTCGAGGTGGGACAGGGAACACCGGGGAGCTGTTTTTT.